The subject of this entry is one TCR beta chain. The data originate from a study of blood T cell repertoires in COVID-19. Overall study: Acute and convalescent COVID-19 samples came from the United States, Italy and Spain.

Looked up from germline, CDR1 is MNHEY and CDR2 is SMNVEV (reference sequence). The V end lost 2 bases, the J end lost 9 bases, and 14 bases lay between the germline ends. The CDR3 runs to 14 residues. Original processing notes: Amplification of reference gene primers was used by the study to estimate nucleated cell counts. Sequenced by immunoSEQ multiplex PCR; TCRdb stores in-frame clones only, minus some. That table gives V, J and clone size, and the DNA gave D and trimming. The repertoire includes over 300,000 clones, approximately 90% of them detected once, and approximately 5% sits in the top ten. The study assigned cohorts using participant-reported clinical history.

Sequences were obtained from PBMCs or T cells enriched from blood (not recorded which). This rearrangement joins TRBV27 to TRBJ1-5; the D gene is possibly TRBD1 (6 bases). This TCR was sampled from a woman aged 30 to 39 who had recovered from COVID-19. The CDR3 region is CASSLGEGDRPQHF. DNA for the CDR3: TGTGCCAGCAGTTTAGGAGAGGGGGATAGGCCCCAGCATTTT.